This T cell receptor (beta chain) was recorded in a study of blood T cell repertoires in COVID-19. Study overall: Whether acute or convalescent, the COVID-19 samples came from the United States, Italy and Spain.

CDR3 size: 16 residues. V shed 0 bases and J 4 bases; nucleotides not matched to a gene: 5. CDR1 SGHNT and CDR2 YYREEE come from the germline V gene (reference sequence). TCRdb keeps only in-frame clones here, not all; method: immunoSEQ multiplex PCR. The sample records about 110,000 clones, around 80% being singletons. This sequence was found in an older woman with acute or convalescent COVID-19. Sequenced input: peripheral blood. The chain has TRBV5-4 and TRBJ2-1; 9 bases are shared with TRBD1. The CDR3 loop reads CASSLGGTGMYNEQFF. The CDR3 DNA reads TGTGCCAGCAGCTTGGGCGGGACAGGGATGTACAATGAGCAGTTCTTC.